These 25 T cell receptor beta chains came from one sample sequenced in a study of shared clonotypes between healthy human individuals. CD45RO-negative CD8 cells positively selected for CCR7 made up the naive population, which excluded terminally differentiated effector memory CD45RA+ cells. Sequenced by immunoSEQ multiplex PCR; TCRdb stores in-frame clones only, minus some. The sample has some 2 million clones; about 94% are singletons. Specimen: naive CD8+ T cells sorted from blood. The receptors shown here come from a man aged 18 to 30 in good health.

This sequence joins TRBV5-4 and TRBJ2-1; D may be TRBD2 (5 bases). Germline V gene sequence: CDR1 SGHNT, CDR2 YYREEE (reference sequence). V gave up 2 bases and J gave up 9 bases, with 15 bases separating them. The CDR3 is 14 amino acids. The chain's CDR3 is CASSFGEVATEQFF. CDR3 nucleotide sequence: TGTGCCAGCAGCTTCGGGGAAGTAGCGACTGAGCAGTTCTTC. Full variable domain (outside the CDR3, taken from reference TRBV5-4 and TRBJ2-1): ETGVTQSPTHLIKTRGQQVTLRCSSQSGHNTVSWYQQALGQGPQFIFQYYREEENGRGNFPPRFSGLQFPNYSSELNVNALELDDSALYLCASSFGEVATEQFFGPGTRLTVL.

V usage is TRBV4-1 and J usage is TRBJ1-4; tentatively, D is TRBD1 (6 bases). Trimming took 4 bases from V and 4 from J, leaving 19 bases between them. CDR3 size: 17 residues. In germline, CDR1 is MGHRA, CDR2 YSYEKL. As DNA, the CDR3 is TGCGCCAGCAGCCCCTTAAGGAAGGACAGAGTTAATGAAAAACTGTTTTTT. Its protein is CASSPLRKDRVNEKLFF.

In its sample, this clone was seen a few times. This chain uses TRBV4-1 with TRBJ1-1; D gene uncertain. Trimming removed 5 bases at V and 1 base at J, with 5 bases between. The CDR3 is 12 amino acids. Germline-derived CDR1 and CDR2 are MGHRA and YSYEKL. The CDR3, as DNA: TGCGCCAGCAGCGGGGAGAACACTGAAGCTTTCTTT. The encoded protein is CASSGENTEAFF.

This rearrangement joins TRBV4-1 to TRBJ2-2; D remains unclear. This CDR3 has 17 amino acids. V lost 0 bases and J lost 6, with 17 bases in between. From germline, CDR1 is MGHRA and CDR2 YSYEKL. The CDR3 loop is CASSQDSPPGEAGELFF. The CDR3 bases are TGCGCCAGCAGCCAAGATTCCCCCCCCGGCGAGGCCGGGGAGCTGTTTTTT.

CDR3: CASSQDQMGQDSGSSYEQYF. The CDR3 DNA reads as TGCGCCAGCAGCCAAGATCAAATGGGACAGGATAGCGGAAGCTCCTACGAGCAGTACTTC. V usage is TRBV4-3 and J usage is TRBJ2-7, with 8 nucleotides matching TRBD1. CDR1 LGHNA and CDR2 YSLEER come from the germline V gene. Trimming took 0 bases from V and 0 from J; bases not matched to a gene: 16. The CDR3 is made up of 20 amino acids.

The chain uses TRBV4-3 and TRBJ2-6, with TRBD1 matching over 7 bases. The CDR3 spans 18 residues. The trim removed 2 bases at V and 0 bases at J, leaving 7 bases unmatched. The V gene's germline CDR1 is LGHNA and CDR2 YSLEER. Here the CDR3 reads CASSQSWQGVSGANVLTF. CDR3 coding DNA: TGCGCCAGCAGCCAAAGCTGGCAGGGGGTCTCTGGGGCCAACGTCCTGACTTTC.

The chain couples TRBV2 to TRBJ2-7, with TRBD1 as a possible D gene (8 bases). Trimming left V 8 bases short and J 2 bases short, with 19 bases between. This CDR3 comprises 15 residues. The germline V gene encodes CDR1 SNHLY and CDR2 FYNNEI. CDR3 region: CASGGETTGAYEQYF. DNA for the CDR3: TGTGCCAGCGGGGGGGAGACGACAGGGGCCTACGAGCAGTACTTC.

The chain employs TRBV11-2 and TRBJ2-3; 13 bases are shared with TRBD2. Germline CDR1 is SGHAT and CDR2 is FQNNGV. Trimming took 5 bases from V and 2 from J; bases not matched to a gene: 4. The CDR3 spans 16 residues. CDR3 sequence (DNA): TGTGCCAGCAGCCCGGGACTAGCGGGGCTCACAGATACGCAGTATTTT. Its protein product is CASSPGLAGLTDTQYF.

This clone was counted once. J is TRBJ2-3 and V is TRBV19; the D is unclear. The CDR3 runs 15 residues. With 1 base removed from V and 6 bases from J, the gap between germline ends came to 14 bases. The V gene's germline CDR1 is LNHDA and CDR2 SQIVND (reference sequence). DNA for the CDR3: TGTGCCAGTAGTATAGTTGGGGTCCGTGGGGATACGCAGTATTTT. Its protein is CASSIVGVRGDTQYF.

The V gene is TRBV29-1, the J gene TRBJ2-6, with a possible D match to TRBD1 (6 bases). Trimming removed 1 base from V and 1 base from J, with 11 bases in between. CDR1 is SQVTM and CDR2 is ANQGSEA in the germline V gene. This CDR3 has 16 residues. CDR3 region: CSVEGTQGSGANVLTF. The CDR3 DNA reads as TGCAGCGTTGAAGGGACTCAGGGGTCTGGGGCCAACGTCCTGACTTTC.

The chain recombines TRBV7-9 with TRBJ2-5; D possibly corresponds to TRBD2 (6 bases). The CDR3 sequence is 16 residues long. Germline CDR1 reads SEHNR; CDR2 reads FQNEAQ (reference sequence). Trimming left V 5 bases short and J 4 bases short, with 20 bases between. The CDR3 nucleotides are TGTGCCAGCAGCCCGAAGGGTGGAGGGCAAGGAGAGACCCAGTACTTC. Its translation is CASSPKGGGQGETQYF.

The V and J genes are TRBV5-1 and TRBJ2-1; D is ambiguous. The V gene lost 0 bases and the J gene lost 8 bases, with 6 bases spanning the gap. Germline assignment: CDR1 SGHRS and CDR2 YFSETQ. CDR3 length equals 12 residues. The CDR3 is CASSLVGYEQFF. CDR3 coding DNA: TGCGCCAGCAGCTTGGTGGGGTATGAGCAGTTCTTC.

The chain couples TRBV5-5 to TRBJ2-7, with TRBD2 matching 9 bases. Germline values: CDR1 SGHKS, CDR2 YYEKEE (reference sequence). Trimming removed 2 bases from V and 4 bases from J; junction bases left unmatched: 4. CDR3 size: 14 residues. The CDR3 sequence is CASSFSGRLYEQYF. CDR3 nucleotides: TGTGCCAGCAGCTTTAGCGGGAGATTGTACGAGCAGTACTTC.

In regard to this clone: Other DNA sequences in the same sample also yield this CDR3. Written as DNA, the CDR3 is TGTGCCAGCTCCCTCGGAATTACCTACGAGCAGTACTTC. As protein: CASSLGITYEQYF. The rearrangement links TRBV5-8 to TRBJ2-7; D remains unclear. This CDR3 has 13 residues. Germline lookup yields CDR1 SGHTS and CDR2 YDEGEE. Trimming stripped 7 bases from V and 2 bases from J, with 13 bases between.

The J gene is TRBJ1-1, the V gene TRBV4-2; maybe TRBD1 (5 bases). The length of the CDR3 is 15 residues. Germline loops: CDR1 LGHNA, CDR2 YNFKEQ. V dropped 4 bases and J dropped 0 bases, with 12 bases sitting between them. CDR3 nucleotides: TGTGCCAGCAGCCGTGGGGACGAGATGAACACTGAAGCTTTCTTT. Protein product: CASSRGDEMNTEAFF.

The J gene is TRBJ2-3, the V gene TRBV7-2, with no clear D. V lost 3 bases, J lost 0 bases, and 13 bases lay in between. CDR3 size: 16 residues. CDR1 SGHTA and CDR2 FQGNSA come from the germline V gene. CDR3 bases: TGTGCCAGCAGCTTTAGGGCCCCCCCTAGCACAGATACGCAGTATTTT. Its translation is CASSFRAPPSTDTQYF. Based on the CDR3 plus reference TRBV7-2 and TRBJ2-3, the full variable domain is GAGVSQSPSNKVTEKGKDVELRCDPISGHTALYWYRQSLGQGLEFLIYFQGNSAPDKSGLPSDRFSAERTGGSVSTLTIQRTQQEDSAVYLCASSFRAPPSTDTQYFGPGTRLTVL.

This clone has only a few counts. The DNA for the CDR3 is TGTGCCAGCACCTCCGGGGGGAACTATGGCTACACCTTC. This translates into CASTSGGNYGYTF. This chain connects TRBV7-9 to TRBJ1-2; D possibly corresponds to TRBD1 (5 bases). V lost 7 bases and J 2 bases, leaving 11 bases between the germline ends. The V gene's germline CDR1 is SEHNR and CDR2 FQNEAQ (reference sequence). The CDR3 length is 13 residues.

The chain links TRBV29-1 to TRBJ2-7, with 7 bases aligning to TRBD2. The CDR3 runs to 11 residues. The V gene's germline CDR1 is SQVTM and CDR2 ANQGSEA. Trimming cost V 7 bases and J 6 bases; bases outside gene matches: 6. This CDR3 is CSGMGGGEQYF. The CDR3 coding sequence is TGCAGCGGAATGGGGGGGGGCGAGCAGTACTTC.

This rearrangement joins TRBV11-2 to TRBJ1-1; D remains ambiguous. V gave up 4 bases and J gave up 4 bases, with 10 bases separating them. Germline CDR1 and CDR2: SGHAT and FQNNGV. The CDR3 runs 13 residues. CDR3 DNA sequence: TGTGCCAGCAGCTGGGCCTGGGGCACTGAAGCTTTCTTT. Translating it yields CASSWAWGTEAFF.

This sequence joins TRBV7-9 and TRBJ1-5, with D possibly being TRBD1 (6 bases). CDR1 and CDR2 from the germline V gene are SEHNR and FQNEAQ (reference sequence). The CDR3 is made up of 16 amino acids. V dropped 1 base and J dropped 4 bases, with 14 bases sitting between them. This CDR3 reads CASSLVGGGPNQPQHF. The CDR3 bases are TGTGCCAGCAGCTTAGTAGGGGGGGGCCCGAATCAGCCCCAGCATTTT. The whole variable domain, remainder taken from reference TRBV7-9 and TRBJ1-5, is DTGVSQNPRHKITKRGQNVTFRCDPISEHNRLYWYRQTLGQGPEFLTYFQNEAQLEKSRLLSDRFSAERPKGSFSTLEIQRTEQGDSAMYLCASSLVGGGPNQPQHFGDGTRLSIL.

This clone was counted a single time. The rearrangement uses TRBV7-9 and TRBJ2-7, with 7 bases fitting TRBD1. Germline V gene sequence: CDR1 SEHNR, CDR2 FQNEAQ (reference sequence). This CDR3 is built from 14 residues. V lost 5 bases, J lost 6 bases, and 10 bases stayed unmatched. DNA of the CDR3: TGTGCCAGCAGCGACCGGGACAGTCCTTTCGAGCAGTACTTC. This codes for CASSDRDSPFEQYF.

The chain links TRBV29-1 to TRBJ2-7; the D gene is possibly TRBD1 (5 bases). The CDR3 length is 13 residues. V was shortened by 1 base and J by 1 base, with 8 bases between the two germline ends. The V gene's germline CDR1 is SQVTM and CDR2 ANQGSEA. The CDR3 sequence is CSVEVDNSYEQYF. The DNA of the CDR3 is TGCAGCGTTGAAGTGGACAATTCCTACGAGCAGTACTTC.

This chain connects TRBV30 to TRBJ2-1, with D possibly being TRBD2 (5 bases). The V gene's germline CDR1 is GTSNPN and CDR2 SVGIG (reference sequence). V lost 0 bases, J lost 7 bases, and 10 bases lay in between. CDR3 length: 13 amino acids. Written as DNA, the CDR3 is TGTGCCTGGAGTGTACACTCGGGAAATGAGCAGTTCTTC. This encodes CAWSVHSGNEQFF.

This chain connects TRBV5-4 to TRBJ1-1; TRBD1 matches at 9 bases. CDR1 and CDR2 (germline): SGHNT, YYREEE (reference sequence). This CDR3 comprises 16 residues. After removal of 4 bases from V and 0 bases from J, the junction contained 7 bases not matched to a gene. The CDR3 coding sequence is TGTGCCAGCAGCGCAGGGGGACAGGGTTTGAACACTGAAGCTTTCTTT. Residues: CASSAGGQGLNTEAFF.

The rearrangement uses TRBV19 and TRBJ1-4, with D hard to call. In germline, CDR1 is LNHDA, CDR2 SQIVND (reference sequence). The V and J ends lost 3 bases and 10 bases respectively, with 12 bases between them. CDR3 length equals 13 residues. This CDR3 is CASSIIVEGKLFF. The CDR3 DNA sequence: TGTGCCAGTAGTATTATCGTCGAGGGAAAACTGTTTTTT.